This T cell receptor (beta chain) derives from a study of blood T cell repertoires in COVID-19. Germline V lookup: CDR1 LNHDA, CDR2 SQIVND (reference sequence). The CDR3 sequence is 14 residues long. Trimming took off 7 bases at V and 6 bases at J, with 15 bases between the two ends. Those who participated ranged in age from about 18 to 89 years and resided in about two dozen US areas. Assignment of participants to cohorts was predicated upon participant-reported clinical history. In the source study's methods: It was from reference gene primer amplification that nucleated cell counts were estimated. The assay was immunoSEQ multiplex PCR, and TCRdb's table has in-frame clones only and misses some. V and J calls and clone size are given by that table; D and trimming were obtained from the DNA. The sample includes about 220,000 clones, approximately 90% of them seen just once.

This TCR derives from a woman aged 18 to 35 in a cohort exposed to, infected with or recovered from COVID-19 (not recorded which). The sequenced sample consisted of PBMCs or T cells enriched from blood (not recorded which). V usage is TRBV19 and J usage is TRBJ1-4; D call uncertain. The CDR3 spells CASTPGVGYEKLFF. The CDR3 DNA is TGTGCCAGTACCCCCGGGGTGGGGTATGAAAAACTGTTTTTT.